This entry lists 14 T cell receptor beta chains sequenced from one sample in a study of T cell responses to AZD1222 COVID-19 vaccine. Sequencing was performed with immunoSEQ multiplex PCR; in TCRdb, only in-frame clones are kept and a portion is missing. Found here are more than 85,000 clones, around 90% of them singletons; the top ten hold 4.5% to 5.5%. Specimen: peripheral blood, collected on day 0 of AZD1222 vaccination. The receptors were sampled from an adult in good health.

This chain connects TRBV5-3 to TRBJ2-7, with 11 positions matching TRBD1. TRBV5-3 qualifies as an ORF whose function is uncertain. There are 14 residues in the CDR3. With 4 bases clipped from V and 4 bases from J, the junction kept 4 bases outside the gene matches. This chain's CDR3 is CARSRDRGFYEQYF. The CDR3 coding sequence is TGTGCCAGAAGCCGGGACAGGGGGTTTTACGAGCAGTACTTC.

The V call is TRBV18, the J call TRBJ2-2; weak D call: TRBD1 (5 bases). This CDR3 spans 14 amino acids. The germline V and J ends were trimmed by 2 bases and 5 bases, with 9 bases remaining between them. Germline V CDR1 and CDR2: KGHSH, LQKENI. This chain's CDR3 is CASSPGAETGELFF. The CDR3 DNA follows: TGTGCCAGCTCACCAGGGGCCGAGACCGGGGAGCTGTTTTTT.

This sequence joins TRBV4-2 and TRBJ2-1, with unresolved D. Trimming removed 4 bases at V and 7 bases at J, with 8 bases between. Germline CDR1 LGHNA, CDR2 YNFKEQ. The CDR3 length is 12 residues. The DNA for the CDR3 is TGTGCCAGCAGCCCCACGAGGAATGAGCAGTTCTTC. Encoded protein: CASSPTRNEQFF.

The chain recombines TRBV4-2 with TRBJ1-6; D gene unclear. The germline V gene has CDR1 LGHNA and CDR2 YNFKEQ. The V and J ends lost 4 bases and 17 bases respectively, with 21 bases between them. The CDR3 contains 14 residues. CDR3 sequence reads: CASSRLGRNPAVHF. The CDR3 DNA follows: TGTGCCAGCAGCCGATTGGGGAGGAACCCGGCGGTCCACTTT.

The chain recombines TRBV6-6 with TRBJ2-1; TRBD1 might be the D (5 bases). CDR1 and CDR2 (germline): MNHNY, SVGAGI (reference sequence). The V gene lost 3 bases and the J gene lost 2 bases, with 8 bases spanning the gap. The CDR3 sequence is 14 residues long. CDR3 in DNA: TGTGCCAGCAGTTATCAGGGCGCCTACAATGAGCAGTTCTTC. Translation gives CASSYQGAYNEQFF.

The DNA of the CDR3 is TGTGCCAGTTCGACAGGGCGTCCCCTCCACTTT. Residues: CASSTGRPLHF. The rearrangement uses TRBV12-3 or TRBV12-4 and TRBJ1-6; 7 nucleotides match TRBD1. V lost 9 bases and J lost 13; bases outside the gene matches: 6. The CDR3 length is 11 residues.

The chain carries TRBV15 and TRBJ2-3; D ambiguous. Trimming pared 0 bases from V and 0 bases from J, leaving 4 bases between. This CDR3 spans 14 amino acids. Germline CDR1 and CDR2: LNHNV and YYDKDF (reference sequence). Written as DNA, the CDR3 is TGTGCCACCAGCAGAGAGACTAGCACAGATACGCAGTATTTT. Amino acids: CATSRETSTDTQYF.

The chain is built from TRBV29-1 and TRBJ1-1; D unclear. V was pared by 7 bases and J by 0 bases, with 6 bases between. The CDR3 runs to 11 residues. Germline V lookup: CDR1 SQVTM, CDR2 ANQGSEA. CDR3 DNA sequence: TGCAGCGGGGCGGTGAACACTGAAGCTTTCTTT. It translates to CSGAVNTEAFF.

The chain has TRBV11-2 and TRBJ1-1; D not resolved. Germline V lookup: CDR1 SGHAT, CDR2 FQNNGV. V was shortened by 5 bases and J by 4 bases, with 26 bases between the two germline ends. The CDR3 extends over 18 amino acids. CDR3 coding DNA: TGTGCCAGCAGCCAGAGGAGCGTTCAGGCAACACGCGGCACTGAAGCTTTCTTT. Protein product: CASSQRSVQATRGTEAFF.

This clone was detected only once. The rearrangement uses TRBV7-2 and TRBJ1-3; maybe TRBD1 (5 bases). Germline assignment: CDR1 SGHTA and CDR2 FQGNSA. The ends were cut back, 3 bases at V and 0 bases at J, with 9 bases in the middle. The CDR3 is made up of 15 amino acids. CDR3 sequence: CASSLRDSSGNTIYF. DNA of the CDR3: TGTGCCAGCAGCTTGCGCGACAGCTCTGGAAACACCATATATTTT.

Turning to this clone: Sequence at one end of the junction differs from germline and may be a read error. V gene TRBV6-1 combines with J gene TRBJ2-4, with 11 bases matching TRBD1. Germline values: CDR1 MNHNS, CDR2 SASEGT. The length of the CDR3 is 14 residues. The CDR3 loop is CASSEGQGANIQYF. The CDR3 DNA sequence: TGTGCCAGCAGCGAAGGACAGGGGGCAAACATTCAGTACTTC.

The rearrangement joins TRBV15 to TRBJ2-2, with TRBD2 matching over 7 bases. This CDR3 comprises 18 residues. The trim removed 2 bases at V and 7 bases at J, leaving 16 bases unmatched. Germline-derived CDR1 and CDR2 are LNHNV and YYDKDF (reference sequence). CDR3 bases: TGTGCCACCAGCAGACCCCAGGGCGGGAGCCCCTGGAGCGGGGAGCTGTTTTTT. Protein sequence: CATSRPQGGSPWSGELFF.

The CDR3 reads CASSNRVQGFTGGPSEQYF. CDR3 bases: TGTGCCAGCAGTAATAGGGTACAGGGGTTTACCGGGGGGCCCTCCGAGCAGTACTTC. The rearrangement links TRBV27 to TRBJ2-7, with D tentatively TRBD1 or TRBD2 (7 bases each). Germline CDR1 MNHEY, CDR2 SMNVEV (reference sequence). The CDR3 is made up of 19 amino acids. Between the trimmed V and J ends, which lost 5 bases and 6 bases, there was a span of 32 bases.

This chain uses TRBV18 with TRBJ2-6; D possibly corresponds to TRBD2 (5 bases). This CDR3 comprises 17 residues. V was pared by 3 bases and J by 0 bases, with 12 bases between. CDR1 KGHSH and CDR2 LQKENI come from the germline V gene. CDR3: CASSPRTGSSGANVLTF. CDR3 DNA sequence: TGTGCCAGCTCACCTCGGACGGGGTCCTCTGGGGCCAACGTCCTGACTTTC.